The 20 T cell receptor beta chains below were found in one sample sequenced in a study of regulatory T cells in long-lasting Graves disease. Sample time point: newly diagnosed GD, antithyroid drugs for less than 3 months. PBMCs were the source of the RNA used for TCR sequencing. According to the study, TCR beta libraries were built with iRepertoire HTBI primers and CDR3-region Arm-PCR. TCRdb re-derived calls from the multiplex PCR reads in MiXCR, one entry per CDR3 protein. The profile shows fewer than 650,000 distinct CDR3 sequences, roughly 16% of them singletons. The same sample was also used in a study of T cells in Graves' hyperthyroidism and ophthalmopathy.

The starting material was peripheral blood mononuclear cells (PBMCs), obtained at new diagnosis, from a patient treated with antithyroid drugs. The receptors here all came from a man between 18 and 35 years old with Graves disease.

This chain connects TRBV3-1 to TRBJ1-6; D not resolved. The CDR3 spans 14 residues. Germline V CDR1 and CDR2: LGHDT, YNNKEL (reference sequence). Trimming pared 3 bases from V and 5 bases from J, leaving 8 bases between. The CDR3 here is CASSQNPDNSPLHF. The CDR3 DNA is TGTGCCAGCAGCCAGAATCCCGATAATTCACCCCTCCACTTT. Supplemented by reference TRBV3-1 and TRBJ1-6, the full variable domain reads DTAVSQTPKYLVTQMGNDKSIKCEQNLGHDTMYWYKQDSKKFLKIMFSYNNKELIINETVPNRFSPKSPDKAHLNLHINSLELGDSAVYFCASSQNPDNSPLHFGNGTRLTVT.

This clonotype was seen many times. The chain joins TRBV3-1 to TRBJ2-3; tentatively, D is TRBD1 or TRBD2 (6 bases each). CDR1 LGHDT and CDR2 YNNKEL come from the germline V gene (reference sequence). Trimming left V 4 bases short and J 0 bases short, with 17 bases between. The CDR3 sequence is 17 residues long. CDR3 protein: CASSPLGTGTSTDTQYF. CDR3 DNA: TGTGCCAGCAGCCCCTTGGGTACAGGGACTAGCACAGATACGCAGTATTTT.

This clonotype showed up just a few times. The rearrangement joins TRBV28 to TRBJ1-5, with TRBD1 identical over 9 bases. Germline V gives CDR1 MDHEN, CDR2 SYDVKM. There are 13 residues in the CDR3. CDR3 protein: CGTGQGENQPQHF. The CDR3 DNA reads TGTGGTACGGGACAGGGTGAAAATCAGCCCCAGCATTTT.

This clonotype was seen more than once but under ten times. The chain uses TRBV3-1 and TRBJ2-7; TRBD2 agrees at 7 bases. The ends lost 0 bases at V and 6 bases at J; junction bases unmatched: 11. Looked up from germline, CDR1 is LGHDT and CDR2 is YNNKEL (reference sequence). The CDR3 totals 16 residues. The CDR3 DNA reads TGTGCCAGCAGCCAAGATCCCAGCGGGAACCGAGGCGAGCAGTACTTC. Translated: CASSQDPSGNRGEQYF.

This chain links TRBV3-1 with TRBJ2-7; TRBD2 agrees at 8 bases. The V and J ends lost 4 bases and 2 bases, in that order; junction bases with no gene match: 4. Germline values: CDR1 LGHDT, CDR2 YNNKEL (reference sequence). There are 14 residues in the CDR3. The CDR3 sequence is CASSRASGPYEQYF. CDR3 DNA: TGTGCCAGCAGCCGCGCTAGCGGGCCCTACGAGCAGTACTTC.

To note about this clonotype: A much larger clone sits a single nucleotide away, making a read error possible. The V gene is TRBV12-3 or TRBV12-4, the J gene TRBJ2-5, with D uncertain. The tail of the sequence fits TRBJ2-1 better, so the J call may be wrong. CDR3 length: 13 residues. CDR3 loop: CAGSLPSGDEQFF. Here the CDR3 DNA reads TGTGCCGGCAGCCTACCTTCGGGCGATGAGCAGTTCTTC.

This rearrangement joins TRBV6-5 to TRBJ1-1, with 12 bases fitting TRBD1. V trimming: 0 bases; J trimming: 8 bases; junction bases outside the gene matches: 4. This CDR3 spans 15 amino acids. From germline, CDR1 is MNHEY and CDR2 SVGAGI. The CDR3 region is CASSYSGTGGAEAFF. As DNA, the CDR3 is TGTGCCAGCAGTTACTCTGGGACAGGGGGCGCGGAAGCTTTCTTT.

In this sample, this clonotype turned up a few times. The rearrangement uses TRBV7-2 and TRBJ2-1; D gene uncertain. The CDR3 spans 15 residues. V lost 5 bases to trimming and J lost 4 bases, with 15 bases between them. The germline gives CDR1 SGHTA, CDR2 FQGNSA. The CDR3 loop reads CASSPFERAYNEQFF. The CDR3 nucleotides are TGTGCCAGCAGCCCCTTTGAAAGGGCTTACAATGAGCAGTTCTTC.

In nucleotides, the CDR3 is TGTGCCAGCAGTTACTCGAAGACAGGTATGAACACTGAAGCTTTCTTT. This sequence encodes CASSYSKTGMNTEAFF. The J gene is TRBJ1-1, the V gene TRBV6-2 or TRBV6-3, with D possibly TRBD1 on 6 matching bases. The V gene lost 0 bases and the J gene lost 0 bases, with 11 bases spanning the gap. Germline V gives CDR1 MNHEY, CDR2 SVGEGT. The CDR3 length is 16 residues.

This clonotype was detected only a few times. The V call is TRBV6-1, the J call TRBJ2-4; a weak D match, TRBD2 (6 bases). Trimming cost V 7 bases and J 8 bases, with 15 bases left between them. The CDR3 extends over 13 amino acids. Germline-derived CDR1 and CDR2 are MNHNS and SASEGT. The CDR3 nucleotides are TGTGCCAGCACCTCGGCCTGGGGGGACATTCAGTACTTC. Its translation is CASTSAWGDIQYF.

V usage is TRBV18 and J usage is TRBJ2-1, with a weak D call TRBD2 (5 bases). This CDR3 is built from 15 residues. Germline-derived CDR1 and CDR2 are KGHSH and LQKENI. V lost 6 bases, J lost 7 bases, and 19 bases lay in between. CDR3 protein: CASSSTFGSGNEQFF. Here the CDR3 DNA reads TGTGCCAGCTCTTCCACTTTTGGGAGTGGAAATGAGCAGTTCTTC.

As DNA, the CDR3 is TGCGCCAGCAGCTTCGACAGAAATCAGCCCCAGCATTTT. Protein: CASSFDRNQPQHF. The chain joins TRBV5-1 to TRBJ1-5; D might be TRBD1 (5 bases). Germline-derived CDR1 and CDR2 are SGHRS and YFSETQ. This CDR3 spans 13 amino acids. Between the trimmed V and J ends, which lost 2 bases and 4 bases, there was a span of 7 bases. The full variable domain, completed using reference TRBV5-1 and TRBJ1-5, is KAGVTQTPRYLIKTRGQQVTLSCSPISGHRSVSWYQQTPGQGLQFLFEYFSETQRNKGNFPGRFSGRQFSNSRSEMNVSTLELGDSALYLCASSFDRNQPQHFGDGTRLSIL.

As concerns this clonotype: It is likely a read error: a sequence one base away is far more abundant. V gene TRBV28 combines with J gene TRBJ2-5; 11 bases align to TRBD1. The last part of the DNA fits TRBJ2-1 better; the J call may be wrong. The CDR3 contains 15 residues. CDR1 and CDR2 (germline): MDHEN, SYDVKM. The DNA for the CDR3 is TGTGCCAGCAGTCCGAGGGACAGGGGGGTCTACGAGCAGTTCTTC. It codes for CASSPRDRGVYEQFF.

V and J are TRBV24-1 and TRBJ2-3; the match to TRBD2 covers 8 bases. This CDR3 spans 15 amino acids. Germline loops: CDR1 KGHDR, CDR2 SFDVKD. After removal of 6 bases from V and 3 bases from J, the junction contained 7 bases not matched to a gene. This CDR3 reads CATSSTGGYTDTQYF. CDR3 sequence (DNA): TGTGCCACCAGTTCAACGGGAGGGTATACAGATACGCAGTATTTT.

Comment on this clonotype: Germline is not matched at one junction end, which may reflect a read error. The V call is TRBV3-1, the J call TRBJ1-1, with no clear D. CDR3 length: 15 amino acids. Germline-derived CDR1 and CDR2 are LGHDT and YNNKEL (reference sequence). Here the CDR3 reads CASSQPREGGTKAFF. CDR3 DNA sequence: TGTGCCAGCAGCCAACCAAGGGAGGGAGGCACTAAAGCTTTCTTT.

V gene TRBV5-4 combines with J gene TRBJ2-7, with D perhaps matching TRBD2 (6 bases). The CDR3 runs to 16 residues. The V gene lost 1 base and the J gene lost 5 bases, with 19 bases spanning the gap. Germline values: CDR1 SGHNT, CDR2 YYREEE (reference sequence). The DNA for the CDR3 is TGTGCCAGCAGCTTGTGGGTTACGGGAGAGTCTGACGAGCAGTACTTC. Its translation: CASSLWVTGESDEQYF.

Details on this clonotype: This may arise from a read error, as a much more abundant clone is one base away. The chain links TRBV2 to TRBJ2-1; tentative D call: TRBD2 (5 bases). Germline V gene lookup returns CDR1 SNHLY and CDR2 FYNNEI. The length of the CDR3 is 14 residues. The CDR3 is CATTPEGSYNEQLF. CDR3 DNA sequence: TGTGCCACCACTCCTGAGGGCTCCTACAATGAGCAGCTCTTC.

This clonotype came up many times. V is TRBV5-1 and J is TRBJ2-7, with D hard to call. The CDR3 loop spans 14 amino acids. Trimming removed 5 bases from V and 0 bases from J, with 12 bases in between. Germline CDR1 SGHRS, CDR2 YFSETQ. The CDR3 nucleotides read TGCGCCAGCAGGGTGAAGGACGGCTCCTACGAGCAGTACTTC. It translates to CASRVKDGSYEQYF.

This clonotype was seen repeatedly, ten times or more. This chain joins TRBV2 and TRBJ1-1, with 8 bases that match TRBD1. V lost 4 bases and J lost 5; bases outside the gene matches: 9. This CDR3 region has 15 residues. Germline values: CDR1 SNHLY, CDR2 FYNNEI. CDR3 loop: CASSVGQGAGTEAFF. In nucleotides, the CDR3 is TGTGCCAGCAGTGTTGGGCAGGGGGCAGGAACTGAAGCTTTCTTT.

In nucleotides, the CDR3 is TGTGCCAGTAGTACCAGACAGGCGCTCGAGCAGTACTTC. Protein: CASSTRQALEQYF. This sequence joins TRBV19 and TRBJ2-7, with a weak D call TRBD1 (6 bases). Germline CDR1 reads LNHDA; CDR2 reads SQIVND (reference sequence). Trimming cost V 4 bases and J 6 bases, with 13 bases left between them. The CDR3 has 13 amino acids.